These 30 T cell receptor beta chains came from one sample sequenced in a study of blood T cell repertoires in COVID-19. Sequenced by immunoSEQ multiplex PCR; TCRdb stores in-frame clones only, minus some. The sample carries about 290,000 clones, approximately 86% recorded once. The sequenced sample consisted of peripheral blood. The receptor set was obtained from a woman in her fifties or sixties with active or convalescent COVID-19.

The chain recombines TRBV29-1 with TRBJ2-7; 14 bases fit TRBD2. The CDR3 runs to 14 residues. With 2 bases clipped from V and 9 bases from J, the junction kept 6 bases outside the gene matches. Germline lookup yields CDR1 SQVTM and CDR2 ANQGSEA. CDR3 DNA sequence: TGCAGCGTTGAATCCGGGACTAGCGGGAGAAGGCAGTACTTC. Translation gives CSVESGTSGRRQYF.

CDR3 amino acids: CASSILAGVGGELFF. For the CDR3, the DNA is TGTGCCAGTAGTATCCTAGCGGGAGTGGGCGGGGAGCTGTTTTTT. V is TRBV19 and J is TRBJ2-2; 10 positions agree with TRBD2. The germline V gene has CDR1 LNHDA and CDR2 SQIVND (reference sequence). With 3 bases clipped from V and 7 bases from J, the junction kept 5 bases outside the gene matches. This CDR3 is built from 15 residues.

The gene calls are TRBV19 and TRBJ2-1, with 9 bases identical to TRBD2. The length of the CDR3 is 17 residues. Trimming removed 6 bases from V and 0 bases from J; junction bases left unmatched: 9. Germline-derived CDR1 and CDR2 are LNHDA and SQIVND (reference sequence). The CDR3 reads CASSKFWTSVSYNEQFF. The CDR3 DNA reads TGTGCCAGTAGCAAATTCTGGACTAGCGTCTCCTACAATGAGCAGTTCTTC.

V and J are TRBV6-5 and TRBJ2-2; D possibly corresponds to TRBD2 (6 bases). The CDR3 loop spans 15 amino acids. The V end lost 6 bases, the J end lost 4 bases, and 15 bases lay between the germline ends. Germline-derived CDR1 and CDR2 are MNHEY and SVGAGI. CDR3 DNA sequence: TGTGCCAGCAGCCGCCCCGGGAGCGGCACCGGGGAGCTGTTTTTT. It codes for CASSRPGSGTGELFF.

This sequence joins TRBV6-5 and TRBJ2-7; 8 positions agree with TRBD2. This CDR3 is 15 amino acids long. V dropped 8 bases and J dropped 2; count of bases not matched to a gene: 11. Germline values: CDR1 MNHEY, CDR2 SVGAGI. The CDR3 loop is CASRPLGGRTYEQYF. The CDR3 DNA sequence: TGTGCCAGCCGGCCCCTTGGCGGGAGGACCTACGAGCAGTACTTC.

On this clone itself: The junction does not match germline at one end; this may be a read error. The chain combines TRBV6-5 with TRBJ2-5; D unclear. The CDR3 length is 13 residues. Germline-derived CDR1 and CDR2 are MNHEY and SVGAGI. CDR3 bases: TGTGCCAGCACCTTAAGCCCCCAAGAGGCCCAGTACTTC. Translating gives CASTLSPQEAQYF.

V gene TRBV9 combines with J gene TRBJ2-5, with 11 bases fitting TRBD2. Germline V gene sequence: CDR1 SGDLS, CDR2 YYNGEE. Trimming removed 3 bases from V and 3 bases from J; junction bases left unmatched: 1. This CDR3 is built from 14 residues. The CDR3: CASSAGLAEETQYF. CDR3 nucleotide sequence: TGTGCCAGCAGCGCGGGACTAGCGGAAGAGACCCAGTACTTC.

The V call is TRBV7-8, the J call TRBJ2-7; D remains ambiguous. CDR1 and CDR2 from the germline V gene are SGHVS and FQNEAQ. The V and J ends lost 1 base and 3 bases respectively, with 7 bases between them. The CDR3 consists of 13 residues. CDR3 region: CASSLGRNYEQYF. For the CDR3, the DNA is TGTGCCAGCAGCTTAGGGCGGAACTACGAGCAGTACTTC.

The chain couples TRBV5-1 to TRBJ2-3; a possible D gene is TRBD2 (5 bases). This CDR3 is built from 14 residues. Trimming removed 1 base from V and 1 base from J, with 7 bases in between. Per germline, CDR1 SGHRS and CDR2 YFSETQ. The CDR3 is CASSLLEGTDTQYF. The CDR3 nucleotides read TGCGCCAGCAGCTTGTTGGAGGGCACAGATACGCAGTATTTT. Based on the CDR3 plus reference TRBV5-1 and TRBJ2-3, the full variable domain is KAGVTQTPRYLIKTRGQQVTLSCSPISGHRSVSWYQQTPGQGLQFLFEYFSETQRNKGNFPGRFSGRQFSNSRSEMNVSTLELGDSALYLCASSLLEGTDTQYFGPGTRLTVL.

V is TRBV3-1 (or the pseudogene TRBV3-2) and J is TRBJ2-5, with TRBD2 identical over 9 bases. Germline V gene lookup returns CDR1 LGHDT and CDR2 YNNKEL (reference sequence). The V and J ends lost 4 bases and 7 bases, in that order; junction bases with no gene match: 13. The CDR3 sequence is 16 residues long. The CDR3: CASSPSLAGAGGTQYF. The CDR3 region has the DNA TGTGCCAGCAGCCCTTCATTAGCGGGAGCGGGCGGGACCCAGTACTTC.

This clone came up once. The CDR3 DNA follows: TGTGCCAGCAGCTCCGACGTGGGGACAGGCGGCAATCAGCCCCAGCATTTT. This encodes CASSSDVGTGGNQPQHF. The rearrangement links TRBV7-9 to TRBJ1-5; TRBD1 agrees at 8 bases. V shed 4 bases, J shed 2 bases, and the junction held 10 bases outside the gene matches. Germline loops: CDR1 SEHNR, CDR2 FQNEAQ (reference sequence). The CDR3 spans 17 residues.

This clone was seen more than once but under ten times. Here the CDR3 reads CASSLEGGGGYTF. The DNA of the CDR3 is TGTGCCAGCAGTTTAGAAGGGGGCGGAGGCTACACCTTC. The genes are TRBV27 and TRBJ1-2; TRBD1 aligns across 7 bases. J gave up 8 bases and V 2 bases, and 5 bases lay outside the gene matches. This CDR3 spans 13 amino acids. CDR1 is MNHEY, CDR2 SMNVEV, per germline (reference sequence).

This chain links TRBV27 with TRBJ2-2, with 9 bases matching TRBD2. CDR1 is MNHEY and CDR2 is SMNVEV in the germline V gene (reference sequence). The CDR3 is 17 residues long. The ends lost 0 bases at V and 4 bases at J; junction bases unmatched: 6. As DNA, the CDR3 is TGTGCCAGCAGTTTATCCCCTCGCGGGAGGGTCACCGGGGAGCTGTTTTTT. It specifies CASSLSPRGRVTGELFF.

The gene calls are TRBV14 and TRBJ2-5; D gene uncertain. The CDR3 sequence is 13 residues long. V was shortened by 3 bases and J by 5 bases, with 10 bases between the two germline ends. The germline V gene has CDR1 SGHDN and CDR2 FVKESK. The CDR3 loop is CASSHPPRETQYF. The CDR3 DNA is TGTGCCAGCAGCCATCCCCCGAGGGAGACCCAGTACTTC.

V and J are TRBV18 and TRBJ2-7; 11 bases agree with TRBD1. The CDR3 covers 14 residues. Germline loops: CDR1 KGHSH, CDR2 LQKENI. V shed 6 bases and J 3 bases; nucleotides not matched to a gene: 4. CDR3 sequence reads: CASSQGQGGYEQYF. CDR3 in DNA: TGTGCCAGCTCCCAGGGACAGGGGGGCTACGAGCAGTACTTC.

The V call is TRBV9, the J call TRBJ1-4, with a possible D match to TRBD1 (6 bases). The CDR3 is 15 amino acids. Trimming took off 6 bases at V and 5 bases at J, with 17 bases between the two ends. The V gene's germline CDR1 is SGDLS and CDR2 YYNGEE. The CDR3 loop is CASNRRGGGNEKLFF. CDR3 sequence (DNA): TGTGCCAGCAACCGTCGGGGGGGCGGCAATGAAAAACTGTTTTTT.

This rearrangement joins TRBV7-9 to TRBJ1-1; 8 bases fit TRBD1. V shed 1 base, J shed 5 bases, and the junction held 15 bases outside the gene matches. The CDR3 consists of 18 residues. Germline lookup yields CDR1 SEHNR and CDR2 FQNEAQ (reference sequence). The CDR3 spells CASSLDPHRQGRNTEAFF. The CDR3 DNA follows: TGTGCCAGCAGCTTAGATCCCCACCGACAGGGGAGAAATACTGAAGCTTTCTTT.

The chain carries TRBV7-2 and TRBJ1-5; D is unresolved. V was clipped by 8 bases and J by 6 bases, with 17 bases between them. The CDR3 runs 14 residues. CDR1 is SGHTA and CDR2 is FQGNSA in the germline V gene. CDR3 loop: CASGRPGGSQPQHF. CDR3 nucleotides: TGTGCCAGCGGCCGCCCGGGAGGGAGTCAGCCCCAGCATTTT.

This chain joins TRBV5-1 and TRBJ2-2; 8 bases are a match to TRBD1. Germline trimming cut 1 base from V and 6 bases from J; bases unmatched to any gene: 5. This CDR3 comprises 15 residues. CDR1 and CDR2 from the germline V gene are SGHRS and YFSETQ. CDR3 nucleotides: TGCGCCAGCAGCTTGCCCAGGGGGCAGGCCGGGGAGCTGTTTTTT. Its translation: CASSLPRGQAGELFF.

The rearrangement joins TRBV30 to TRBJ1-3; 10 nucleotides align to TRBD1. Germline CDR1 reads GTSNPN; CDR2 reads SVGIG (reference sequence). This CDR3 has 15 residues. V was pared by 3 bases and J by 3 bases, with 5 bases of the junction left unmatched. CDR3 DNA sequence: TGTGCCTGGAGGGAGGGACAGGGGTTTGGAAACACCATATATTTT. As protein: CAWREGQGFGNTIYF.

This CDR3 is CASSLVWTGASDEQFF. The CDR3 region has the DNA TGTGCCAGCAGCTTAGTGTGGACAGGGGCTTCCGATGAGCAGTTCTTC. The genes are TRBV7-8 and TRBJ2-1; TRBD1 matches 9 bases. This CDR3 spans 16 amino acids. CDR1 is SGHVS, CDR2 FQNEAQ, per germline. The ends lost 1 base at V and 8 bases at J; junction bases unmatched: 9. The whole variable domain, filled in from reference TRBV7-8 and TRBJ2-1, reads GAGVSQSPRYKVAKRGQDVALRCDPISGHVSLFWYQQALGQGPEFLTYFQNEAQLDKSGLPSDRFFAERPEGSVSTLKIQRTQQEDSAVYLCASSLVWTGASDEQFFGPGTRLTVL.

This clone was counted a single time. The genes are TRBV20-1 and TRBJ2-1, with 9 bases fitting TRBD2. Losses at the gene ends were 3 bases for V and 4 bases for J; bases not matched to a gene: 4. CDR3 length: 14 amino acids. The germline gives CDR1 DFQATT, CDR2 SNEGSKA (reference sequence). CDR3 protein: CSASETSGYNEQFF. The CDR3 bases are TGCAGTGCTAGTGAGACTAGCGGATACAATGAGCAGTTCTTC.

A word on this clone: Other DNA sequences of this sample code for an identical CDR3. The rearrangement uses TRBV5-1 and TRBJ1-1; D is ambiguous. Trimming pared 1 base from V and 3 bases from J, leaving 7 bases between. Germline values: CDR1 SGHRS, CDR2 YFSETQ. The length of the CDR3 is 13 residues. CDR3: CASSLKLDTEAFF. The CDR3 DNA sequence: TGCGCCAGCAGCTTGAAGCTTGACACTGAAGCTTTCTTT.

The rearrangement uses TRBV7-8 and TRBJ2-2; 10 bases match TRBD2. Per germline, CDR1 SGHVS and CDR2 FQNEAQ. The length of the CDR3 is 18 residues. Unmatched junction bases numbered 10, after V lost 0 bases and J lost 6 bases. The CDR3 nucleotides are TGTGCCAGCAGCTTAGCGCTCGGGGCTAGCGGGAGAGCCGGGGAGCTGTTTTTT. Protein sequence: CASSLALGASGRAGELFF.

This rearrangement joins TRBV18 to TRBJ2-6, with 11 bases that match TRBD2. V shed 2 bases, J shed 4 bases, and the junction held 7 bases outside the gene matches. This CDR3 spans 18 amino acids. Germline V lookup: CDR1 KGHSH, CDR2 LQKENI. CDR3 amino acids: CASSPSTSGSSGANVLTF. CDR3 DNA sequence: TGTGCCAGCTCACCATCTACTAGCGGGAGTTCAGGGGCCAACGTCCTGACTTTC.

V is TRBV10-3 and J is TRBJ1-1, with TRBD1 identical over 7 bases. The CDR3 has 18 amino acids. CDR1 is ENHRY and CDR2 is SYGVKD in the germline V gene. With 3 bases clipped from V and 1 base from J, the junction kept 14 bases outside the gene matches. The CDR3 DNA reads TGTGCCATCAGTGACCCCCAATCGAGGAGGACAGGGAACACTGAAGCTTTCTTT. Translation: CAISDPQSRRTGNTEAFF.

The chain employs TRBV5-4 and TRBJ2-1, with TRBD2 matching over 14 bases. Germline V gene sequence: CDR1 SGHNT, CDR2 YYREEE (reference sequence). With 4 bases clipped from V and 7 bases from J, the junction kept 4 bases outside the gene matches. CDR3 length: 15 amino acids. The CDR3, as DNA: TGTGCCAGCAGCCAGGGACTAGCGGGAGTAAATGAGCAGTTCTTC. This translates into CASSQGLAGVNEQFF.

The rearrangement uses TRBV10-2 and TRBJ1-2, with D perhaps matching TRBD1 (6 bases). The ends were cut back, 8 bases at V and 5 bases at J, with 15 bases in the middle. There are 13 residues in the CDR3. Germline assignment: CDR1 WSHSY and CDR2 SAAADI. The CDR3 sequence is CASSSTGYYGYTF. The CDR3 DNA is TGCGCCAGCTCTTCTACAGGGTATTATGGCTACACCTTC.

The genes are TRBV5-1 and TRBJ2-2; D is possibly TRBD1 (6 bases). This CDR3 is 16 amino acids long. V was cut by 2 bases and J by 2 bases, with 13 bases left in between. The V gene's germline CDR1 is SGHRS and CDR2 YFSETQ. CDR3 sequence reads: CASSFRGGGNTGELFF. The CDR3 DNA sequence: TGCGCCAGCAGCTTTAGAGGGGGTGGAAACACCGGGGAGCTGTTTTTT. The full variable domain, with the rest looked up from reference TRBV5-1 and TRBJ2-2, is KAGVTQTPRYLIKTRGQQVTLSCSPISGHRSVSWYQQTPGQGLQFLFEYFSETQRNKGNFPGRFSGRQFSNSRSEMNVSTLELGDSALYLCASSFRGGGNTGELFFGEGSRLTVL.

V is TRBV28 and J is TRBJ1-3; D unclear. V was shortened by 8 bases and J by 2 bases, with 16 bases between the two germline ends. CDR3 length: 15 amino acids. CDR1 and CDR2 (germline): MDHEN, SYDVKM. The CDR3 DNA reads TGTGCCAGCGAGGGCCCTTTTGAGACTGGAAACACCATATATTTT. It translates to CASEGPFETGNTIYF. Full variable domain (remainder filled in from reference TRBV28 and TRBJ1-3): DVKVTQSSRYLVKRTGEKVFLECVQDMDHENMFWYRQDPGLGLRLIYFSYDVKMKEKGDIPEGYSVSREKKERFSLILESASTNQTSMYLCASEGPFETGNTIYFGEGSWLTVV.